This T cell receptor beta chain was captured in a study of Graves' ophthalmopathy and Graves' hyperthyroidism. V was cut by 1 base and J by 10 bases, with 11 bases left in between. The CDR3 has 14 amino acids. Germline V CDR1 and CDR2: MNHEY, SVGAGI. This clonotype was seen a few times. Scientists amplified the TCR beta CDR3 regions from RNA transcripts. An opening RT-PCR round employed HTBI primers and preceded a second-round multiplex PCR. TCRdb redid the calling of the multiplex PCR reads with MiXCR, one entry per CDR3 protein. The sample records about 1.2 million distinct CDR3 sequences, less than 45% being singletons.

V and J are TRBV6-5 and TRBJ1-6; perhaps TRBD1 as D (5 bases). Sequenced input: peripheral blood or thyroid tissue (not recorded which). This sequence was found in an adult man with Graves' hyperthyroidism. In DNA, the CDR3 is TGTGCCAGCAGTTACTATCGGGGGAGGTCACCCCTCCACTTT. This codes for CASSYYRGRSPLHF.